These T cell receptor beta chains were read from a single sample in a study of blood T cell repertoires in COVID-19. Repertoires were generated with immunoSEQ multiplex PCR, while TCRdb's copy carries only in-frame clones and drops some. The table has almost 7,000 clones, approximately 86% seen once; the top ten hold roughly a fifth. The sample taken for sequencing was peripheral blood. Receptor source: a human donor in a cohort sampled during active COVID-19. Both conserved end residues are part of each CDR3. D genes are given only for firm matches. The size field is filled for only some rows; it gives once, few, many or a size class.

D gene | J gene | clone size | V gene | CDR3 protein | CDR3 DNA
TRBD2 | TRBJ2-3 | NA | TRBV6-4 | CASSGLAGGPDTQYF | TGTGCCAGCAGTGGCCTAGCGGGGGGGCCCGATACGCAGTATTTT
TRBD1 | TRBJ1-6 | NA | TRBV15 | CATSSARGPHSPLHF | TGTGCCACCAGCAGTGCCAGGGGGCCGCATTCACCCCTCCACTTT
NA | TRBJ1-1 | NA | TRBV6-6 | CASALLAEPNTEAFF | TGTGCCAGCGCCCTTTTGGCGGAACCGAACACTGAAGCTTTCTTT
NA | TRBJ1-2 | NA | TRBV30 | CAWQLNYGYTF | TGTGCCTGGCAACTCAACTATGGCTACACCTTC
TRBD2 | TRBJ2-3 | NA | TRBV2 | CASTYGGSDFGTDTQYF | TGTGCCAGCACTTACGGGGGGTCAGATTTTGGCACAGATACGCAGTATTTT
NA | TRBJ2-7 | NA | TRBV7-9 | CASSAGSSYEQYF | TGTGCCAGCAGCGCCGGGTCTTCCTACGAGCAGTACTTC
TRBD2 | TRBJ2-3 | few | TRBV11-2 | CASRPTGGRSTDTQYF | TGTGCCAGCAGACCCACCGGCGGGAGGAGCACAGATACGCAGTATTTT
NA | TRBJ1-2 | NA | TRBV3-1/TRBV3-2 | CASSQDFTGYTF | TGTGCCAGCAGCCAAGATTTCACGGGGTACACCTTC
TRBD2 | TRBJ2-1 | once | TRBV7-9 | CASSLVAGLAGGFF | TGTGCCAGCAGCTTAGTGGCGGGACTAGCGGGAGGGTTCTTC
TRBD1 | TRBJ1-4 | NA | TRBV4-2 | CASSQVDRAEEKLFF | TGTGCCAGCAGCCAAGTGGACAGGGCCGAAGAAAAACTGTTTTTT
NA | TRBJ1-1 | NA | TRBV6-4 | CASSDRRGAEAFF | TGTGCCAGCAGTGACCGCAGGGGTGCTGAAGCTTTCTTT
TRBD1 | TRBJ1-1 | NA | TRBV18 | CASSPRDRGNTEAFF | TGTGCCAGCTCACCGCGGGACAGGGGGAACACTGAAGCTTTCTTT
TRBD1 | TRBJ2-7 | NA | TRBV29-1 | CSVELDREYEQYF | TGCAGCGTTGAACTGGACAGGGAGTACGAGCAGTACTTC
TRBD1 | TRBJ2-5 | NA | TRBV5-6 | CANLNLDRDQETQYF | TGTGCCAACCTGAACTTAGACAGGGACCAAGAGACCCAGTACTTC
NA | TRBJ2-6 | NA | TRBV24-1 | CATSDHRVSSGANVLTF | TGTGCCACCAGTGACCATCGGGTGTCCTCTGGGGCCAACGTCCTGACTTTC
TRBD1 | TRBJ1-2 | NA | TRBV14 | CASSQDSWDRAYGYTF | TGTGCCAGCAGCCAAGATAGTTGGGACAGGGCATATGGCTACACCTTC
TRBD2 | TRBJ2-1 | NA | TRBV7-6 | CASSAGGPYNEQFF | TGTGCCAGCAGCGCGGGGGGGCCATACAATGAGCAGTTCTTC
NA | TRBJ1-4 | NA | TRBV16 | CASSHDWDMANEKLFF | TGTGCCAGCAGCCACGATTGGGACATGGCTAATGAAAAACTGTTTTTT
TRBD1 | TRBJ1-5 | few | TRBV19 | CASSPARAGGATQHF | TGTGCCAGTAGTCCCGCCCGGGCAGGGGGCGCGACCCAGCATTTT
NA | TRBJ2-3 | NA | TRBV9 | CASSVVGVSTDTQYF | TGTGCCAGCAGCGTAGTAGGGGTTAGTACAGATACGCAGTATTTT
NA | TRBJ2-6 | NA | TRBV7-2 | CASSTHRRGANVLTF | TGTGCCAGCAGCACGCACAGGAGAGGGGCCAACGTCCTGACTTTC
NA | TRBJ1-1 | NA | TRBV7-9 | CASSSQGGTEAFF | TGTGCCAGCAGCTCTCAAGGGGGAACTGAAGCTTTCTTT
NA | TRBJ2-7 | few | TRBV5-1 | CASSLDPFVEQYF | TGCGCCAGCAGCTTGGATCCTTTTGTTGAGCAGTACTTC
NA | TRBJ1-2 | few | TRBV6-1 | CASSESWYYGYTF | TGTGCCAGCAGTGAGAGTTGGTATTATGGCTACACCTTC
NA | TRBJ2-5 | NA | TRBV3-1/TRBV3-2 | CASSQATGRETQYF | TGTGCCAGCAGCCAAGCTACTGGGAGGGAGACCCAGTACTTC
NA | TRBJ1-6 | few | TRBV5-1 | CASSPSPQGGRFYNSPLHF | TGCGCCAGCAGCCCAAGTCCTCAGGGAGGACGCTTTTATAATTCACCCCTCCACTTT
TRBD1 | TRBJ1-3 | NA | TRBV19 | CASNRPGQGAGNTIYF | TGTGCCAGTAATCGACCGGGACAGGGGGCTGGAAACACCATATATTTT
NA | TRBJ2-2 | NA | TRBV9 | CASSVVEDPNTGELFF | TGTGCCAGCAGCGTAGTCGAGGATCCGAACACCGGGGAGCTGTTTTTT
NA | TRBJ1-2 | few | TRBV19 | CASRSQGGYGYTF | TGTGCCAGTAGGTCGCAGGGAGGGTATGGCTACACCTTC
TRBD2 | TRBJ2-5 | once | TRBV28 | CASSFYSGRAAETQYF | TGTGCCAGCAGTTTTTATAGCGGGAGGGCCGCAGAGACCCAGTACTTC
TRBD1 | TRBJ1-4 | NA | TRBV2 | CASSESAGGNEKLFF | TGTGCCAGCAGTGAATCGGCAGGGGGTAATGAAAAACTGTTTTTT
TRBD2 | TRBJ2-3 | NA | TRBV4-2 | CASSQARELSTDTQYF | TGTGCCAGCAGCCAAGCGCGGGAGCTTTCGACAGATACGCAGTATTTT
TRBD2 | TRBJ2-7 | once | TRBV19 | CASSSGTSGGNYEQYF | TGTGCCAGTAGTTCCGGGACTAGCGGGGGGAACTACGAGCAGTACTTC
NA | TRBJ1-1 | NA | TRBV4-1 | CASSQAGVTEAFF | TGCGCCAGCAGCCAAGCAGGGGTCACTGAAGCTTTCTTT
NA | TRBJ2-1 | NA | TRBV21-1 | CASTLGLPPRNLHNEQFF | TGTGCCAGCACCCTGGGCCTCCCCCCCCGTAACCTCCACAATGAGCAGTTCTTC
NA | TRBJ1-2 | once | TRBV11-2 | CASSLVADSLWGYTF | TGTGCCAGCAGCTTAGTTGCAGACTCACTATGGGGCTACACCTTC
TRBD1 | TRBJ1-1 | NA | TRBV6-1 | CASSEGQGDTEAFF | TGTGCCAGCAGTGAGGGACAGGGTGACACTGAAGCTTTCTTT
TRBD1 | TRBJ2-3 | NA | TRBV9 | CASSTGARISTDTQYF | TGTGCCAGCAGCACAGGGGCTAGGATTAGCACAGATACGCAGTATTTT
NA | TRBJ1-5 | NA | TRBV18 | CASSPRNYPDQPQHF | TGTGCCAGCTCACCAAGGAACTATCCTGATCAGCCCCAGCATTTT
NA | TRBJ2-2 | NA | TRBV5-1 | CASSLGRGTGELFF | TGCGCCAGCAGCTTGGGTCGGGGCACCGGGGAGCTGTTTTTT
NA | TRBJ1-1 | NA | TRBV14 | CASSLRQSWNTEAFF | TGTGCCAGCAGCCTAAGACAGTCGTGGAACACTGAAGCTTTCTTT
NA | TRBJ1-4 | NA | TRBV4-2 | CASSHASVLANEKLFF | TGTGCCAGCAGCCACGCGTCCGTCCTAGCTAATGAAAAACTGTTTTTT
TRBD1 | TRBJ2-7 | NA | TRBV20-1 | CSAPTGSEQYF | TGCAGTGCCCCGACAGGGAGCGAGCAGTACTTC
NA | TRBJ1-1 | NA | TRBV18 | CASSSGMNTEAFF | TGTGCCAGCTCATCAGGGATGAACACTGAAGCTTTCTTT
NA | TRBJ1-5 | few | TRBV2 | CASSGGRNQPQHF | TGTGCCAGCAGTGGGGGGCGCAATCAGCCCCAGCATTTT
NA | TRBJ1-1 | NA | TRBV5-4 | CASSLDLDYTEAFF | TGTGCCAGCAGCTTGGACCTGGACTACACTGAAGCTTTCTTT
TRBD2 | TRBJ2-5 | NA | TRBV24-1 | CATSDHSGEETQYF | TGTGCCACCAGTGACCATAGCGGGGAAGAGACCCAGTACTTC
NA | TRBJ2-1 | NA | TRBV6-6 | CASSYETDTMRQFF | TGTGCCAGCAGTTACGAGACTGATACAATGCGGCAGTTCTTC
NA | TRBJ1-1 | NA | TRBV10-3 | CAITFGVDTEAFF | TGTGCCATCACATTTGGAGTCGACACTGAAGCTTTCTTT
TRBD1 | TRBJ2-2 | NA | TRBV18 | CASTNPPGTGNTGELFF | TGTGCCAGCACGAACCCACCCGGGACAGGGAACACCGGGGAGCTGTTTTTT
TRBD1 | TRBJ1-1 | NA | TRBV3-1/TRBV3-2 | CASSRDRGMDTEAFF | TGTGCCAGCAGCCGGGACAGGGGAATGGACACTGAAGCTTTCTTT
NA | TRBJ1-1 | NA | TRBV7-3 | CASSLTYGLNTEAFF | TGTGCCAGCAGCTTAACGTACGGGTTGAACACTGAAGCTTTCTTT
TRBD2 | TRBJ2-2 | NA | TRBV6-1 | CASSEQRGANTGELFF | TGTGCCAGCAGTGAACAGCGGGGGGCGAACACCGGGGAGCTGTTTTTT